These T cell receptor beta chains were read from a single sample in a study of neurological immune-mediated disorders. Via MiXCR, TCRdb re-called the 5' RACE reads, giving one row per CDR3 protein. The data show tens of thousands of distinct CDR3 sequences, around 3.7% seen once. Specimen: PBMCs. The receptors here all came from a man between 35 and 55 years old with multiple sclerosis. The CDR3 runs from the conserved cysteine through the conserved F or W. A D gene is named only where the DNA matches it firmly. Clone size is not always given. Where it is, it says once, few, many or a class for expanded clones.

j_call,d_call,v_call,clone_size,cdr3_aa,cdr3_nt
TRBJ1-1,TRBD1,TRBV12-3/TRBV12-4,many,CASSLTGDTEAFF,TGTGCCAGCAGTTTGACAGGGGACACTGAAGCTTTCTTT
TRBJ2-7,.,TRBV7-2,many,CASSLAGTRYYEQYF,TGTGCCAGCAGCTTAGCCGGGACACGTTACTACGAGCAGTACTTC
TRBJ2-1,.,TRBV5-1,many,CASSLDSGYEQFF,TGCGCCAGCAGCTTAGATTCGGGCTATGAGCAGTTCTTC
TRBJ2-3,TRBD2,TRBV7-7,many,CASSEGLADVTDTQYF,TGTGCCAGCAGCGAGGGACTAGCGGATGTCACAGATACGCAGTATTTT
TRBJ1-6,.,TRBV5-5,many,CASSLGQNNSPLHF,TGTGCCAGCAGCTTGGGACAGAATAATTCACCCCTCCACTTT
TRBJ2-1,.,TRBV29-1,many,CSVELVGAQFF,TGCAGCGTTGAACTAGTCGGGGCTCAGTTCTTC
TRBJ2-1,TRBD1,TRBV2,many,CASSTGQGASNEQFF,TGTGCCAGCAGCACCGGACAGGGGGCTTCGAATGAGCAGTTCTTC
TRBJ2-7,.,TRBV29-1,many,CSVNVQGYEQYF,TGCAGCGTTAATGTACAGGGTTACGAGCAGTACTTC
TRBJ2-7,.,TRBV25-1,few,CASSTQGDEQYF,TGTGCCAGCAGCACACAGGGAGACGAGCAGTACTTC
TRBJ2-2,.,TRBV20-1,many,CSAKMGQGSGELFF,TGCAGTGCTAAAATGGGCCAGGGGTCCGGGGAGCTGTTTTTT
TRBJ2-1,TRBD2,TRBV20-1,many,CSASGGNYNEQFF,TGCAGTGCTAGCGGGGGGAACTACAATGAGCAGTTCTTC
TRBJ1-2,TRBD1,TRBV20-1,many,CSAETGEGYGYTF,TGCAGTGCCGAGACAGGGGAGGGCTATGGCTACACCTTC
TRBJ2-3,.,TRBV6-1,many,CASKVRGTDTQYF,TGTGCCAGCAAAGTACGGGGGACAGATACGCAGTATTTT
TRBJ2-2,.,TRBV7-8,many,CASSLEATGELFF,TGTGCCAGCAGCTTAGAGGCCACCGGGGAGCTGTTTTTT
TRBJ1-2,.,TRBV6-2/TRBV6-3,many,CASRPIRGFEYGYTF,TGTGCCAGCAGACCCATCCGGGGGTTCGAGTATGGCTACACCTTC
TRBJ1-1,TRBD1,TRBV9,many,CASSPRAGQESNTEAFF,TGTGCCAGCAGCCCTAGAGCGGGACAGGAATCGAACACTGAAGCTTTCTTT
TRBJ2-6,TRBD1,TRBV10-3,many,CAIRGQTGANVLTF,TGTGCCATCAGGGGACAGACAGGGGCCAACGTCCTGACTTTC
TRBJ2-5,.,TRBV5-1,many,CASSSGGSKETQYF,TGCGCCAGCAGCTCAGGTGGGTCTAAGGAGACCCAGTACTTC
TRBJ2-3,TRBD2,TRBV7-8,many,CASSLARLAGVSTDTQYF,TGTGCCAGCAGCTTAGCAAGACTAGCGGGGGTGAGCACAGATACGCAGTATTTT
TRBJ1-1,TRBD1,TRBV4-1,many,CASSQRERQGAEAFF,TGCGCCAGCAGCCAGAGGGAGCGACAGGGAGCTGAAGCTTTCTTT
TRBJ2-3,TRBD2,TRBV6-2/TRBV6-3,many,CASSTFPSGGATDTQYF,TGTGCCAGCAGCACCTTCCCTAGCGGGGGGGCTACAGATACGCAGTATTTT
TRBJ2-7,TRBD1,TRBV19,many,CASRNTGDSYEQYF,TGTGCCAGTCGGAACACAGGGGATTCCTACGAGCAGTACTTC
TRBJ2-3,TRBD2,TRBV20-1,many,CSALPSGVSDTQYF,TGCAGTGCCCTGCCAAGCGGGGTTTCGGATACGCAGTATTTT
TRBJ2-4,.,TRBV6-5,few,CASSYGGGQNIQYF,TGTGCCAGCAGTTACGGGGGAGGCCAAAACATTCAGTACTTC
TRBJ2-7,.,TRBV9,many,CASSVQGGVYEQYF,TGTGCCAGCAGCGTTCAGGGCGGGGTTTATGAGCAGTACTTC
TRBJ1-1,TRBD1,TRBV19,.,CASSSWNRGGAEAFF,TGTGCCAGTAGCAGCTGGAACAGGGGAGGCGCTGAAGCTTTCTTT
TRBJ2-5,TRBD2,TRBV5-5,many,CASSRTSGIQETQYF,TGTGCCAGCAGCCGGACTAGCGGGATCCAAGAGACCCAGTACTTC
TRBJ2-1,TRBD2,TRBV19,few,CASSSRSSGPYNEQFF,TGTGCCAGTAGTTCCCGCTCTAGCGGGCCCTACAATGAGCAGTTCTTC
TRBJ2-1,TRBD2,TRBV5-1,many,CASTSLGVAGSEQFF,TGCGCCAGCACCTCCCTGGGGGTAGCGGGGTCTGAGCAGTTCTTC
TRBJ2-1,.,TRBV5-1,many,CASSPRTSNNEQFF,TGCGCCAGCAGCCCCCGGACATCAAACAATGAGCAGTTCTTC
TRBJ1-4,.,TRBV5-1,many,CASSVTGLREKLFF,TGCGCCAGCAGCGTGACAGGATTGAGAGAAAAACTGTTTTTT
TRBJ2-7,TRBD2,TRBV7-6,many,CASSLEATSGYEQYF,TGTGCCAGCAGCTTAGAGGCGACTAGCGGTTACGAGCAGTACTTC
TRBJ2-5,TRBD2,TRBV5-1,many,CASSLAGRDGGETQYF,TGCGCCAGCAGCTTGGCCGGGAGGGATGGAGGAGAGACCCAGTACTTC
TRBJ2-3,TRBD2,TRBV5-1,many,CASSSGDLAGGGDTQYF,TGCGCCAGCAGCTCCGGAGATCTAGCGGGGGGGGGTGATACGCAGTATTTT
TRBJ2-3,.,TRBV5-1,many,CASSSPPDTQYF,TGCGCCAGCAGCTCCCCCCCAGATACGCAGTATTTT
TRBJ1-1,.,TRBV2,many,CAKVTPPLNTEAFF,TGTGCCAAGGTAACCCCGCCCTTGAACACTGAAGCTTTCTTT
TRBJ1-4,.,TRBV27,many,CASSLGGARTNEKLFF,TGTGCCAGCAGCCTTGGGGGGGCGAGGACTAATGAAAAACTGTTTTTT
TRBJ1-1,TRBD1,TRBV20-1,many,CSARDRGRTEAFF,TGCAGTGCTAGGGACAGGGGTCGAACTGAAGCTTTCTTT
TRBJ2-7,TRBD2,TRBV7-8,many,CASSLTSGITYEQYF,TGTGCCAGCAGCTTAACTAGCGGGATCACCTACGAGCAGTACTTC
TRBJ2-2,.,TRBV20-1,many,CSARGPGPNTGELFF,TGCAGTGCTAGAGGGCCGGGACCCAACACCGGGGAGCTGTTTTTT
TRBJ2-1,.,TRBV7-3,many,CASSLIWAPNNEQFF,TGTGCCAGCAGCTTAATATGGGCACCTAACAATGAGCAGTTCTTC